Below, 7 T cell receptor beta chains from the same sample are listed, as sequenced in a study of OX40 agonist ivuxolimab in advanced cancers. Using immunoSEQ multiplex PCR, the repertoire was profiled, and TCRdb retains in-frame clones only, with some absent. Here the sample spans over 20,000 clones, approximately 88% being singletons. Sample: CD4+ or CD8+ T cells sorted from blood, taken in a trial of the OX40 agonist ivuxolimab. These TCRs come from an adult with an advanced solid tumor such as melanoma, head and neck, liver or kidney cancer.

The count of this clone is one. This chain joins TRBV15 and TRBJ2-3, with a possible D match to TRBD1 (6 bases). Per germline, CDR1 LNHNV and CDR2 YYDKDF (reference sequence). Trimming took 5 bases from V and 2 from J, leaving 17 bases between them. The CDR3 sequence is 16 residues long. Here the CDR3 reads CATSEGGDVATDTQYF. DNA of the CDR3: TGTGCCACCAGCGAAGGGGGAGATGTGGCCACAGATACGCAGTATTTT.

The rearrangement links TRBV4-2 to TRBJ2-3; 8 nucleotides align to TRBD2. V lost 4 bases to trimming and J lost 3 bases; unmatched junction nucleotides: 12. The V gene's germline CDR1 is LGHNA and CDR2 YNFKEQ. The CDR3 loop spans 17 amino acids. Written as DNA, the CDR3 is TGTGCCAGCAGCCTCTTCCAAGCGGGCGGGGGGACAGATACGCAGTATTTT. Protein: CASSLFQAGGGTDTQYF.

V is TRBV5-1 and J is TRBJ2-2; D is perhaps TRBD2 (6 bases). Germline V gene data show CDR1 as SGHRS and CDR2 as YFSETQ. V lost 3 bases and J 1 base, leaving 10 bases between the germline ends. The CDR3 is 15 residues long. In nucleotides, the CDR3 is TGCGCCAGCAGCTGGCGGGACTGGAACACCGGGGAGCTGTTTTTT. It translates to CASSWRDWNTGELFF. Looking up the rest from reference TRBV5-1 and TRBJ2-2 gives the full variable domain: KAGVTQTPRYLIKTRGQQVTLSCSPISGHRSVSWYQQTPGQGLQFLFEYFSETQRNKGNFPGRFSGRQFSNSRSEMNVSTLELGDSALYLCASSWRDWNTGELFFGEGSRLTVL.

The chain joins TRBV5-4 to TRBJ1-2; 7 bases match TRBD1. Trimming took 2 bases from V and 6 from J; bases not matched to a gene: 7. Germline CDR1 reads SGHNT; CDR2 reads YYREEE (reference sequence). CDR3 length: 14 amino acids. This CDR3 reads CASSFRRGQNGYTF. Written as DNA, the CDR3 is TGTGCCAGCAGCTTTAGAAGGGGGCAGAATGGCTACACCTTC.

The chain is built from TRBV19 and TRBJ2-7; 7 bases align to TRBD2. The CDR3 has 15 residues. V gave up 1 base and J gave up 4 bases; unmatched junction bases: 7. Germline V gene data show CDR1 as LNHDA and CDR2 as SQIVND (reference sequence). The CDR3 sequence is CASSIASSGKYEQYF. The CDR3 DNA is TGTGCCAGTAGTATAGCGTCTAGCGGAAAATACGAGCAGTACTTC.

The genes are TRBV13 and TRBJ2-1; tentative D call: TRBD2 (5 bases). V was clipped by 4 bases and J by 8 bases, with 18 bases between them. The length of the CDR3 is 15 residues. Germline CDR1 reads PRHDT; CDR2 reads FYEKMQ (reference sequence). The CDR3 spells CASSYDTRVFYEQFF. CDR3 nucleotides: TGTGCCAGCAGCTACGATACTAGGGTTTTTTATGAGCAGTTCTTC.

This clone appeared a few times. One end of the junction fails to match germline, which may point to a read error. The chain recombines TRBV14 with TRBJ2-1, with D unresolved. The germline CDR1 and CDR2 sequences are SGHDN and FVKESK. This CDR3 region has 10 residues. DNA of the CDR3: TGTGCCAGCAGCCAAGATTGGCGAGTCTTC. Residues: CASSQDWRVF.